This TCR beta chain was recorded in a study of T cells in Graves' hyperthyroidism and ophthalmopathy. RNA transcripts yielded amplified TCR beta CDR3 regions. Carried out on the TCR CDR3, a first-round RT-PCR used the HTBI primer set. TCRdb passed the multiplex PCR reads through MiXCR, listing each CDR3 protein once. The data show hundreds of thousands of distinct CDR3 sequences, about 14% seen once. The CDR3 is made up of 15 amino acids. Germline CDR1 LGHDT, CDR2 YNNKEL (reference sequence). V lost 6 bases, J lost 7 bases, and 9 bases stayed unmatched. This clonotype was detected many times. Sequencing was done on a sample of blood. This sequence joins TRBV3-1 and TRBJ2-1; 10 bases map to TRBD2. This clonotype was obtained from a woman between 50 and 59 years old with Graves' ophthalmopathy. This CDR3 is CASRPLAGASNEQFF. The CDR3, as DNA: TGTGCCAGCAGGCCGCTAGCGGGAGCGTCGAATGAGCAGTTCTTC.